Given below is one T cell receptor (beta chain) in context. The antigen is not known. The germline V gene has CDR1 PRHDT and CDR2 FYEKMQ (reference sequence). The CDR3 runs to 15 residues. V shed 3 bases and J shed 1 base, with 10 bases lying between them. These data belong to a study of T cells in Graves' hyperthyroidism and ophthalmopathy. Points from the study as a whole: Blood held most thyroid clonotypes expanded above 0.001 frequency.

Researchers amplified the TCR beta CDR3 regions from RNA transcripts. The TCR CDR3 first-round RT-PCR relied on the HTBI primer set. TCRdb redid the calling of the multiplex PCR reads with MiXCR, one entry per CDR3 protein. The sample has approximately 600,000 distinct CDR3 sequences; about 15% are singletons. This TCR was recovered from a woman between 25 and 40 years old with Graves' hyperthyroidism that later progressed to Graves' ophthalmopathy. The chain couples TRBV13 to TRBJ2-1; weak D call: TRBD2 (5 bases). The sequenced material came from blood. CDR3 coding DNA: TGTGCCAGCAGCTTGGAACAGCGGTCCTACAATGAGCAGTTCTTC. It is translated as CASSLEQRSYNEQFF.